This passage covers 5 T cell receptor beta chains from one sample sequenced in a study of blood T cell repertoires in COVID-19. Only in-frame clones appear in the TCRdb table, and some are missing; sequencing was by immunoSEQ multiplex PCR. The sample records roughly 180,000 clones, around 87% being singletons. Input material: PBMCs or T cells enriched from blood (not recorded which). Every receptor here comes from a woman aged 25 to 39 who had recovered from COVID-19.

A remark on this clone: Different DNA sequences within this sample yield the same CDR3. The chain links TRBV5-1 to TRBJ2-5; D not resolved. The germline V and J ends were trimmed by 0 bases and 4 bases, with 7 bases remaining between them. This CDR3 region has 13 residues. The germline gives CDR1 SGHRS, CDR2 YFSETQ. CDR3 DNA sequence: TGCGCCAGCAGCTTGGCAGGAAGAGAGACCCAGTACTTC. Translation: CASSLAGRETQYF. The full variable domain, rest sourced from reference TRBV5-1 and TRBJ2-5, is KAGVTQTPRYLIKTRGQQVTLSCSPISGHRSVSWYQQTPGQGLQFLFEYFSETQRNKGNFPGRFSGRQFSNSRSEMNVSTLELGDSALYLCASSLAGRETQYFGPGTRLLVL.

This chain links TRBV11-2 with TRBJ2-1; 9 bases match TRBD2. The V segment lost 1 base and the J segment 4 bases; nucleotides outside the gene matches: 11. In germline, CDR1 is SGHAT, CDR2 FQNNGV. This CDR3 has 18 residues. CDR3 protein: CASSLGGNSGSGYNEQFF. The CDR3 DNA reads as TGTGCCAGCAGCTTAGGCGGGAATAGCGGGAGTGGGTACAATGAGCAGTTCTTC.

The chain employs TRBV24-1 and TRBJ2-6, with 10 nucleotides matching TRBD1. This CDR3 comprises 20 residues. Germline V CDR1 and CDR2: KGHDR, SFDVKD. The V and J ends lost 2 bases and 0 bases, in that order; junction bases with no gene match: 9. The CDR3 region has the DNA TGTGCCACCAGTGATTCCCTTGGACAGGGGGGAAGCTCTGGGGCCAACGTCCTGACTTTC. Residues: CATSDSLGQGGSSGANVLTF.

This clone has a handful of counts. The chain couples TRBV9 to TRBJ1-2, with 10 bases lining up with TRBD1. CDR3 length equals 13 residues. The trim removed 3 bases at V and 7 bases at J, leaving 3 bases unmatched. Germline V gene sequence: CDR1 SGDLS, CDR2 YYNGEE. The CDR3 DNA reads TGTGCCAGCAGCGCGACAGGGGGCGGTGGCTACACCTTC. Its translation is CASSATGGGGYTF.

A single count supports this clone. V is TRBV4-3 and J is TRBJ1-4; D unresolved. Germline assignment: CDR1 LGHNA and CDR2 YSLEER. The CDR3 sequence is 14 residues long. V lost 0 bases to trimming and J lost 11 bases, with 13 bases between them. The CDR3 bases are TGCGCCAGCAGCCAAGATGGGTGGAACGGGAAACTGTTTTTT. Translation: CASSQDGWNGKLFF.